This T cell receptor (beta chain) appears in the sequencing data of a study of regulatory T cells in long-lasting Graves disease. Study summary: Less than 3 months of antithyroid drugs had been taken by newly diagnosed Graves' patients.

iRepertoire HTBI primers and Arm-PCR of CDR3 regions built TCR beta libraries. One entry per CDR3 protein, called by TCRdb with MiXCR from the multiplex PCR reads. The sample contains about half a million distinct CDR3 sequences, about 11% of which appear only once. This clonotype was detected ten times or more. Indicated time point: newly diagnosed GD, antithyroid drugs for less than 3 months. The TCR library was prepared using RNA isolated from PBMCs. Each of the patients was recruited from an endocrinology department situated in Xi'an, China. Germline CDR1 is SNHLY and CDR2 is FYNNEI. CDR3 size: 15 residues. The J segment lost 7 bases and the V segment lost 7 bases, leaving 9 bases of the junction unmatched. These data were also filed under a second study, of T cells in Graves' hyperthyroidism and ophthalmopathy. That investigation notes: Those with hyperthyroidism were 18 to 65 years old, newly diagnosed, and ill for under 2 months. Also found in blood were most expanded thyroid clonotypes above 0.001.

The source was peripheral blood mononuclear cells (PBMCs), collected at new diagnosis, from a patient treated with antithyroid drugs. This sequence joins TRBV2 and TRBJ1-4; 10 bases match TRBD1. This clonotype originated in a woman aged 25 to 45 with Graves disease. The CDR3 is CASIRTTGGFEKLFF. In DNA, the CDR3 is TGTGCCAGCATTCGCACGACAGGGGGCTTTGAAAAACTGTTTTTT.